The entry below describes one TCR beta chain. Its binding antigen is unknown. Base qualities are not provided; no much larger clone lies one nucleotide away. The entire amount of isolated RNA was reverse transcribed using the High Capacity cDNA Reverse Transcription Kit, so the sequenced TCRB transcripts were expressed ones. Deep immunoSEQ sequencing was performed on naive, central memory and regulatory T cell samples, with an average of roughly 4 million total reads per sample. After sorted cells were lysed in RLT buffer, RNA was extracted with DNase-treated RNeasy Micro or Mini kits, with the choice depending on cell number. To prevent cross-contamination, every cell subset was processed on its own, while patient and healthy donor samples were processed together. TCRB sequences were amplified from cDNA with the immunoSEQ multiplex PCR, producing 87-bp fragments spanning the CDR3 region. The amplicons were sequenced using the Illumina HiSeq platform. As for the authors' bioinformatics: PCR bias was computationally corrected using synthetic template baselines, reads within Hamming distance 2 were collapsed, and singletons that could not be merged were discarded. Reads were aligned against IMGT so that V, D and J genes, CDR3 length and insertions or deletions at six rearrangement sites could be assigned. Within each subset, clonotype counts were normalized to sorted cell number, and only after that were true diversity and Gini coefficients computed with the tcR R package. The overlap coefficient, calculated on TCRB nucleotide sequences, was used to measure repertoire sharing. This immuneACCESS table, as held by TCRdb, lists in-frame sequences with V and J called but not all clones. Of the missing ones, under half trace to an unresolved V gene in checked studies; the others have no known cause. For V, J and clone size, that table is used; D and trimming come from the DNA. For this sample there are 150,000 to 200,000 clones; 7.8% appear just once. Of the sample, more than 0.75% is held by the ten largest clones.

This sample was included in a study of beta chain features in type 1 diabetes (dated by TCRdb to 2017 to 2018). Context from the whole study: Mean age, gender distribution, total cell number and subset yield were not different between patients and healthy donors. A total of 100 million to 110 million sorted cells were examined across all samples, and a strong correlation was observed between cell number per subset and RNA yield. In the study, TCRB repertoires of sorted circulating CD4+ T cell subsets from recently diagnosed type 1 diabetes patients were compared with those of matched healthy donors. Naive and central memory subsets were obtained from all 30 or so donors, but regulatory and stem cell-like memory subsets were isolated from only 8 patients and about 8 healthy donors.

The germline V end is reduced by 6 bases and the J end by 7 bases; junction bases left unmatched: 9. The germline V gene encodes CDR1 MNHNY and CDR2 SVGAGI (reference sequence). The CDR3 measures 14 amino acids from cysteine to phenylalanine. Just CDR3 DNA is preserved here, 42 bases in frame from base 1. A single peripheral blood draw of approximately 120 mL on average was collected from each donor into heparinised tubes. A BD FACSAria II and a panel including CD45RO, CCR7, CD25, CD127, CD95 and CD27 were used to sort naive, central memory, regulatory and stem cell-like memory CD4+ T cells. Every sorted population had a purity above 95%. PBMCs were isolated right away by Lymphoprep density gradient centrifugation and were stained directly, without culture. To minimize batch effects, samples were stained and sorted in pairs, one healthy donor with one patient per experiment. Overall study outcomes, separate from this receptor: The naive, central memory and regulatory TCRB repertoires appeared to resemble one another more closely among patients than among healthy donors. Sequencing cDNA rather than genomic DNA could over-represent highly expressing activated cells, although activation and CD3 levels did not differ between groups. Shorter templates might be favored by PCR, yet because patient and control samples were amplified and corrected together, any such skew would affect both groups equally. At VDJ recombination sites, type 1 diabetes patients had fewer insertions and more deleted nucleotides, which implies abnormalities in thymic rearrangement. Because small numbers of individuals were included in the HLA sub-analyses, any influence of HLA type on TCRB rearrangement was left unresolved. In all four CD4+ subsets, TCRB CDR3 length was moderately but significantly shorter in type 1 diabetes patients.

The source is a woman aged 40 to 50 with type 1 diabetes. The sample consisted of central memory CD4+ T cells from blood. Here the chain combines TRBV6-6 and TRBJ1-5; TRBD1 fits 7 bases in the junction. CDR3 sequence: CASRVQGGGQPQHF. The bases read TGTGCCAGCAGGGTCCAGGGGGGAGGCCAGCCCCAGCATTTT.